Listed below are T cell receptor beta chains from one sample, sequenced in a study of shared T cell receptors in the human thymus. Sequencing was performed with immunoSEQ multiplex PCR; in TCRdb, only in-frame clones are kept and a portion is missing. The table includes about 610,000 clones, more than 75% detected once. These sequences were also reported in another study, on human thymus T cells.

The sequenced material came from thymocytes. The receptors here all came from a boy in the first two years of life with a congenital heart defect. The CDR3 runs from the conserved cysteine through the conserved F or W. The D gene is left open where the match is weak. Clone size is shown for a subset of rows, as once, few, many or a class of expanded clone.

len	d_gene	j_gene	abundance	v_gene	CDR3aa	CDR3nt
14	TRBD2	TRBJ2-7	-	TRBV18	CASSPGTSGYKQYF	TGTGCCAGCTCACCGGGGACTAGCGGGTACAAGCAGTACTTC
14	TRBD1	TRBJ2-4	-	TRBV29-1	CSVAFGTGLNIQYF	TGCAGCGTTGCCTTCGGGACAGGGCTAAACATTCAGTACTTC
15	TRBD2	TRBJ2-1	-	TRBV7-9	CASSSGGSSYNEQFF	TGTGCCAGCAGCTCGGGGGGGAGCTCCTACAATGAGCAGTTCTTC
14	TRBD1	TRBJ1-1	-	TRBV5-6	CASSPRTGPTEAFF	TGTGCCAGCAGCCCCCGGACAGGGCCAACTGAAGCTTTCTTT
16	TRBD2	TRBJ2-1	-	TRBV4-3	CASSRRPGLAHNEQFF	TGCGCCAGCAGCCGCCGACCGGGACTAGCCCACAATGAGCAGTTCTTC
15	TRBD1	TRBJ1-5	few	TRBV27	CASSPFGQGGQPQHF	TGTGCCAGCAGTCCCTTTGGACAGGGCGGTCAGCCCCAGCATTTT
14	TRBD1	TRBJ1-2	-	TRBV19	CASGYRDSVYGYTF	TGTGCCAGTGGCTATAGGGACAGTGTCTATGGCTACACCTTC
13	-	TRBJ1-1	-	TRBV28	CASKGQGNTEAFF	TGTGCCAGCAAGGGGCAGGGGAACACTGAAGCTTTCTTT
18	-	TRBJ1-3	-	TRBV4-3	CASSQDMTEPLSGNTIYF	TGCGCCAGCAGCCAAGACATGACAGAACCACTCTCTGGAAACACCATATATTTT
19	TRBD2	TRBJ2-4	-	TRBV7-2	CASSLAPAGAPPTKNIQYF	TGTGCCAGCAGCTTGGCCCCGGCGGGAGCCCCTCCCACCAAAAACATTCAGTACTTC
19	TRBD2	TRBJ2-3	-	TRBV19	CASSIQGLADSPSTDTQYF	TGTGCCAGTAGTATACAGGGACTAGCGGACTCCCCTAGCACAGATACGCAGTATTTT
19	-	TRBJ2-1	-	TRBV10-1	CASSESNRGTTSFYNEQFF	TGCGCCAGCAGTGAGTCGAACAGGGGGACTACCTCATTCTACAATGAGCAGTTCTTC